At least ten counts were recorded for the clone carrying this T cell receptor beta chain. Its target is unknown. Germline V gives CDR1 MNHEY, CDR2 SVGEGT. This CDR3 spans 14 amino acids. Trimming took 8 bases from V and 0 from J, leaving 11 bases between them. This entry comes from a study of T cell repertoires in cytomegalovirus infection. The wider study: A matching HLA type, together with CMV infection, was signaled by public TCR beta signatures. Study outcomes and limitations: CMV carriers having the relevant HLA were flagged by cumulative public TCR beta family frequency. CMV-specific TCR beta clonotypes restricted by HLA-C dominated the ex vivo response.

TCRdb reanalysed the reads using MiXCR and keeps one entry per CDR3 protein. Of around 490,000 distinct CDR3 sequences listed, roughly 29% are singletons. The specimen sequenced was PBMCs. The chain couples TRBV6-2 or TRBV6-3 to TRBJ2-1; D perhaps matches TRBD2 (5 bases). This clonotype was obtained from a human donor in good health (CMV status not recorded). Some clones in this sample may be carry-over from other donors' samples. Written as DNA, the CDR3 is TGTGCCAGCCGAGCGGAGCGCTCCTACAATGAGCAGTTCTTC. Translation gives CASRAERSYNEQFF.